The following is a T cell receptor beta chain sequence with its context. The target antigen is unknown. The CDR3 spans 20 residues. The V and J ends lost 5 bases and 2 bases, in that order; junction bases with no gene match: 18. The germline V gene encodes CDR1 MDHEN and CDR2 SYDVKM. This record comes from a study of T-cell reconstitution after alpha-beta-depleted transplantation in children. Regarding the study as a whole: Once a year had passed after transplant, T-cell counts and diversity came mostly from newly produced T cells. Reported findings indicate that, about two months after transplant, alpha-beta T cells came from several hundred expanded clones, which were derived from non-depleted graft cells.

Preparation of the TCRbeta library involved a method that used unique molecular identifiers. TCRdb recomputed calls from the PCR reads with MiXCR, one row per CDR3 protein. This sample has fewer than 450,000 distinct CDR3 sequences, with around 15% found just once. This rearrangement joins TRBV28 to TRBJ2-1; TRBD1 aligns across 10 bases. The TCR was taken from a male patient under 10 years old who had a stem cell transplant for acute lymphoblastic leukemia, so the T cells may come from the graft donor. Sequenced here: PBMCs, mostly from graft donor cells, sampled 360 days after TCRalphabeta/CD19-depleted stem cell transplant. The CDR3 region has the DNA TGTGCCAGCAGTCTTTTCGACTGGGGGACAGGGGACGTTACCTACAATGAGCAGTTCTTC. Protein: CASSLFDWGTGDVTYNEQFF.